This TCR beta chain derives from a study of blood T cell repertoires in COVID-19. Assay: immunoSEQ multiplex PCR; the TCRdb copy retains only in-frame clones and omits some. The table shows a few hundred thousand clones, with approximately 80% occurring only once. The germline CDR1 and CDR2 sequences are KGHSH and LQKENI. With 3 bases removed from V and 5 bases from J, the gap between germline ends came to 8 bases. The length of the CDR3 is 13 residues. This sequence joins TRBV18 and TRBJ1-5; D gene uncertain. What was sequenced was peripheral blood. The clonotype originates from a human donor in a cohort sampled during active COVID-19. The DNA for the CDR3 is TGTGCCAGCTCACCCGCCGGGTATCAGCCCCAGCATTTT. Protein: CASSPAGYQPQHF.